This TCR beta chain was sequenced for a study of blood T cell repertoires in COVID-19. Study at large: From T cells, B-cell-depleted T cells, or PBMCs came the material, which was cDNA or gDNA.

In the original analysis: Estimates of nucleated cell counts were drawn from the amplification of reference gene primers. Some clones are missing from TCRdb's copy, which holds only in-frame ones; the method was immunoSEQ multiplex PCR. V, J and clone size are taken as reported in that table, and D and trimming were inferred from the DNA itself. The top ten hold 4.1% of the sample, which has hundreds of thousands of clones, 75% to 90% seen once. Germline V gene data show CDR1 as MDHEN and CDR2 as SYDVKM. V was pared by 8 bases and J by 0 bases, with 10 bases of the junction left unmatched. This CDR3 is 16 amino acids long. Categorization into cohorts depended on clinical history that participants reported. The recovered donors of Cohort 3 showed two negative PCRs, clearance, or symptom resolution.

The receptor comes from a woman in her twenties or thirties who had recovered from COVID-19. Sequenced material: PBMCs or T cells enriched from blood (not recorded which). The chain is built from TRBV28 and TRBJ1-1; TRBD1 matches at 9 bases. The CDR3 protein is CASRTPDRGMNTEAFF. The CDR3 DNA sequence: TGTGCCAGCCGGACTCCGGACAGGGGAATGAACACTGAAGCTTTCTTT.